This T cell receptor (beta chain) derives from a study of T cell repertoires in cytomegalovirus infection. The CDR3 has 16 amino acids. Germline lookup yields CDR1 SGHRS and CDR2 YFSETQ. V was clipped by 4 bases and J by 0 bases, with 15 bases between them. TCRdb recomputed calls from the reads with MiXCR, one row per CDR3 protein. The table includes 140,000 to 150,000 distinct CDR3 sequences, 32% detected once. The table lists this clonotype with a few counts. The antigen is unknown. This sequence joins TRBV5-1 and TRBJ2-3; D gene unclear. The receptor's source is a human donor in good health (CMV status not recorded). Some clones in this sample may be carry-over from other donors' samples. The sequenced sample was CD8+ T cells from cultured PBMCs, obtained from culture after CMV antigen stimulation. The CDR3 DNA follows: TGCGCCAGCAGCCAGGTTGTCTCTACTAGCACAGATACGCAGTATTTT. Amino acid sequence: CASSQVVSTSTDTQYF.